This T cell receptor (beta chain) derives from a study of identical twins. The CDR3 has 18 residues. The V gene's germline CDR1 is MDHEN and CDR2 SYDVKM. After removal of 8 bases from V and 4 bases from J, the junction contained 19 bases not matched to a gene. TCRdb re-called the 5' RACE reads through MiXCR, storing one row per CDR3 protein. This table holds hundreds of thousands of distinct CDR3 sequences, over 8.5% found once. Remarks on this clonotype: Its antigen is not known.

Study results and limitations: Cord blood's abundant beta clonotypes had fewer insertions, unlike memory repertoires. Less excess twin sharing appeared in beta out-of-frame sequences.

The sample was also linked to a second study, of yellow fever vaccine responses in identical twins.

This TCR was sampled from a woman in her late teens or twenties in good health. Material for sequencing was PBMCs. The rearrangement links TRBV28 to TRBJ2-3, with 9 nucleotides matching TRBD2. The CDR3 coding sequence is TGTGCCAGCGGGGTGTGGACCAATAGCGGGAGCGGGGCAGATACGCAGTATTTT. Protein: CASGVWTNSGSGADTQYF. The full variable domain, in which reference TRBV28 and TRBJ2-3 provide the parts outside the CDR3, is DVKVTQSSRYLVKRTGEKVFLECVQDMDHENMFWYRQDPGLGLRLIYFSYDVKMKEKGDIPEGYSVSREKKERFSLILESASTNQTSMYLCASGVWTNSGSGADTQYFGPGTRLTVL.